Reported below is one T cell receptor beta chain. Profiled with immunoSEQ multiplex PCR; TCRdb holds only in-frame clones, not every one. The table lists under 70,000 clones, 88% of them singletons. The CDR3 has 15 residues. The germline gives CDR1 LNHDA, CDR2 SQIVND (reference sequence). Trimming at V came to 3 bases and at J to 8 bases, leaving 8 bases not matched to a gene. The sample originates from a study of blood T cell repertoires in COVID-19. V is TRBV19 and J is TRBJ2-1; the match to TRBD1 covers 9 bases. This receptor was taken from a woman aged 40 to 50 who had recovered from COVID-19. Sequences were obtained from PBMCs or T cells enriched from blood (not recorded which). Here the CDR3 DNA reads TGTGCCAGTAGTATTGAGGACAGGGGTTGGGATGAGCAGTTCTTC. It yields the protein CASSIEDRGWDEQFF.